This T cell receptor (beta chain) emerged from a study of beta chain features in type 1 diabetes. This clone was seen a handful of times. Trimming shortened V by 6 bases and J by 6 bases, and 13 bases separated the two germline ends. Germline V gene sequence: CDR1 MGHRA, CDR2 YSYEKL. The CDR3 consists of 13 residues. The authors reverse transcribed all of the isolated RNA, so sequencing captured expressed TCRB transcripts. The method was immunoSEQ multiplex PCR; TCRdb's version includes in-frame clones alone and lacks a portion of them. In the table there are 130,000 or so clones, 9.5% to 10% of which are singletons.

The sequenced sample consisted of central memory CD4+ T cells from blood. The TCR sequence derives from a woman between 35 and 50 years old in good health. This sequence joins TRBV4-1 and TRBJ2-3; D call uncertain. CDR3 DNA: TGCGCCAGCAGTCTACTAACGGAGGATACGCAGTATTTT. Its protein is CASSLLTEDTQYF.